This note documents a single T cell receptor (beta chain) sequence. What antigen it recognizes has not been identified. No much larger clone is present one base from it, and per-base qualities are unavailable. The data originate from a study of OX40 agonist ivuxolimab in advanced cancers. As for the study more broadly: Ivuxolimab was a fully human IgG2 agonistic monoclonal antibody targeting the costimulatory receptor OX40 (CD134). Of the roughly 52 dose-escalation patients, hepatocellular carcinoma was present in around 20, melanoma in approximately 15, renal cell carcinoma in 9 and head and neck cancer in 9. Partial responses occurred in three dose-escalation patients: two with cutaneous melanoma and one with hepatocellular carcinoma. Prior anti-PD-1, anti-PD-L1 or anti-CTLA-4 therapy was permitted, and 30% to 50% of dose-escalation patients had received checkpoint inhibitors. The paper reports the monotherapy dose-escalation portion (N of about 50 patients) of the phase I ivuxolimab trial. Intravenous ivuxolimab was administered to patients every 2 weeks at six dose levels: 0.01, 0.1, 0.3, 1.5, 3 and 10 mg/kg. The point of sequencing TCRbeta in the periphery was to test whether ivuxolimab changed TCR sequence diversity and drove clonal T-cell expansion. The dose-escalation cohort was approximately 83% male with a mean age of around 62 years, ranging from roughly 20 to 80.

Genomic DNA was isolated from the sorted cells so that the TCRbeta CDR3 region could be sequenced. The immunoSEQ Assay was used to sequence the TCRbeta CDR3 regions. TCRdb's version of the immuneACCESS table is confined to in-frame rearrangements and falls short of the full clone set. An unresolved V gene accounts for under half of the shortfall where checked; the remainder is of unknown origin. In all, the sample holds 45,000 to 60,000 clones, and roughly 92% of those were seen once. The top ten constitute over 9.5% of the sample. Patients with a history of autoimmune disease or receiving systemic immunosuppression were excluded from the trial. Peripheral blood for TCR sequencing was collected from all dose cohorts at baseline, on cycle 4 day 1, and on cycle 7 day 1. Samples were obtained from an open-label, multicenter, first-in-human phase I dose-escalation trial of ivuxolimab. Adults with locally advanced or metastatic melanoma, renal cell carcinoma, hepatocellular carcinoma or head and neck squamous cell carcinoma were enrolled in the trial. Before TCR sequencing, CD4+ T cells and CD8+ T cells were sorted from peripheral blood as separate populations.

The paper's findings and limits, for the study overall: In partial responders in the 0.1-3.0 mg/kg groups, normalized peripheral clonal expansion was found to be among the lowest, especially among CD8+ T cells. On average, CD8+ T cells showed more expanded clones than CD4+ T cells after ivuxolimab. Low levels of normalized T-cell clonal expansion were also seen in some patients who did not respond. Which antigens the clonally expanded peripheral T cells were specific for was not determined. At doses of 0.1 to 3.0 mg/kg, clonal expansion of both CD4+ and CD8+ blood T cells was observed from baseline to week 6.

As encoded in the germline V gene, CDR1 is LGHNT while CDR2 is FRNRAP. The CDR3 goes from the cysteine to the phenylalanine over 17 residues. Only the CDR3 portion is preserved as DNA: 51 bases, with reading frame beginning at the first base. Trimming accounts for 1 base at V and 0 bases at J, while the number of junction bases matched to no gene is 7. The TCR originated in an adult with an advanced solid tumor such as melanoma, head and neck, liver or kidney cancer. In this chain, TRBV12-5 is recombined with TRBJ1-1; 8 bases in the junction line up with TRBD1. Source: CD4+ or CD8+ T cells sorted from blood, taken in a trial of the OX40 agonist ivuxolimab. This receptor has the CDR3 CASGLGWAGGMNTEAFF. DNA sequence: TGTGCTAGTGGTTTGGGGTGGGCAGGGGGCATGAACACTGAAGCTTTCTTT.